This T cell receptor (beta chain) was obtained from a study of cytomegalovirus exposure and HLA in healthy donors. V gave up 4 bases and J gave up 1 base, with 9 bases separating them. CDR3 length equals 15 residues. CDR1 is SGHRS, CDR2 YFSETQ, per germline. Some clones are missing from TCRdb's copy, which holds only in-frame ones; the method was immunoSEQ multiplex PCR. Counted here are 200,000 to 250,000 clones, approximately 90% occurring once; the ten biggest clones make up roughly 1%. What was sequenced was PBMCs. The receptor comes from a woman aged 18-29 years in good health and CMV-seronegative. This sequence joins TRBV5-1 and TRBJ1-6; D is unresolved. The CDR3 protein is CASSREGSYNSPLHF. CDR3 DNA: TGCGCCAGCAGCCGGGAGGGATCCTATAATTCACCCCTCCACTTT.